The 20 T cell receptor beta chains listed next were all sequenced from one sample in a study of beta chain features in type 1 diabetes. As every portion of the isolated RNA was reverse transcribed, the sequencing read expressed TCRB transcripts. Repertoires were generated with immunoSEQ multiplex PCR, while TCRdb's copy carries only in-frame clones and drops some. This table holds about 120,000 clones, 15% to 20% found once. Regarding the study as a whole: People with Type 1 diabetes carried modestly yet significantly shorter TCRB CDR3s in all four CD4+ subsets.

These receptors have no known antigen. The sample taken for sequencing was central memory CD4+ T cells from blood. These receptor sequences come from a man aged 25-45 years with type 1 diabetes.

The chain uses TRBV29-1 and TRBJ1-2; D is ambiguous. The CDR3 consists of 11 residues. Germline loops: CDR1 SQVTM, CDR2 ANQGSEA. Deletions cut 8 bases from V and 3 bases from J, with 10 bases between. CDR3 region: CSSLADYGYTF. In DNA form, the CDR3 reads TGCAGCTCCCTGGCGGACTATGGCTACACCTTC.

The chain couples TRBV5-1 to TRBJ2-3, with a weak D call TRBD2 (5 bases). CDR3 length equals 14 residues. V gave up 6 bases and J gave up 0 bases, with 11 bases separating them. CDR1 is SGHRS, CDR2 YFSETQ, per germline. The CDR3 nucleotides read TGCGCCAGCACCCGGGGATTCAGCACAGATACGCAGTATTTT. The encoded protein is CASTRGFSTDTQYF.

This clone has only a few counts. The J gene is TRBJ2-3, the V gene TRBV4-3; 10 nucleotides match TRBD2. The CDR3 loop spans 19 amino acids. The germline V gene has CDR1 LGHNA and CDR2 YSLEER. The ends lost 1 base at V and 4 bases at J; junction bases unmatched: 14. The CDR3 loop reads CASSQAPLGASGGSDTQYF. The DNA of the CDR3 is TGCGCCAGCAGCCAAGCCCCGTTGGGAGCTAGCGGGGGTTCAGATACGCAGTATTTT.

This clone was observed a handful of times. The rearrangement joins TRBV28 to TRBJ1-1; D is uncertain. The V end lost 3 bases, the J end lost 5 bases, and 4 bases lay between the germline ends. Germline V gene sequence: CDR1 MDHEN, CDR2 SYDVKM. The CDR3 loop spans 11 amino acids. The CDR3, as DNA: TGTGCCAGCAGTTTTAAGACTGAAGCTTTCTTT. This codes for CASSFKTEAFF. Combining the CDR3 with reference TRBV28 and TRBJ1-1 gives the whole variable domain DVKVTQSSRYLVKRTGEKVFLECVQDMDHENMFWYRQDPGLGLRLIYFSYDVKMKEKGDIPEGYSVSREKKERFSLILESASTNQTSMYLCASSFKTEAFFGQGTRLTVV.

In its sample, this clone was seen a few times. The rearrangement links TRBV5-1 to TRBJ2-1; perhaps TRBD1 as D (5 bases). The CDR3 length is 15 residues. Germline V gene data show CDR1 as SGHRS and CDR2 as YFSETQ. Trimming took off 4 bases at V and 8 bases at J, with 19 bases between the two ends. The CDR3, as DNA: TGCGCCAGCAGCAAGGATCAACTTACAGGCTATGAGCAGTTCTTC. Its protein is CASSKDQLTGYEQFF.

The chain couples TRBV7-2 to TRBJ1-1, with TRBD1 identical over 7 bases. This CDR3 region has 13 residues. The trim removed 5 bases at V and 5 bases at J, leaving 5 bases unmatched. Germline CDR1 and CDR2: SGHTA and FQGNSA. This CDR3 is CASSKQGYTEAFF. The CDR3 region has the DNA TGTGCCAGCAGCAAACAGGGGTATACTGAAGCTTTCTTT.

This clone has a handful of counts. The chain joins TRBV5-1 to TRBJ1-1, with D possibly matching TRBD1 (6 bases). CDR3 length: 17 amino acids. Germline-derived CDR1 and CDR2 are SGHRS and YFSETQ. V lost 2 bases and J 8 bases, leaving 25 bases between the germline ends. This CDR3 reads CASSFYSSAGAPLEAFF. The CDR3 DNA reads TGCGCCAGCAGCTTTTATTCATCGGCAGGGGCGCCACTCGAAGCTTTCTTT.

This sequence joins TRBV10-3 and TRBJ2-5; TRBD1 might be the D (5 bases). Germline assignment: CDR1 ENHRY and CDR2 SYGVKD. The CDR3 is made up of 12 amino acids. V was trimmed by 3 bases and J by 5 bases, leaving 7 bases between them. This CDR3 is CAISDRAETQYF. Written as DNA, the CDR3 is TGTGCCATCAGTGACAGGGCGGAGACCCAGTACTTC.

Comment on this clone: Just one base apart from a much larger clone, this may be a read error. Other DNA variants within this sample encode the same CDR3. V gene TRBV7-8 combines with J gene TRBJ1-2; tentatively, D is TRBD1 (5 bases). Germline CDR1 reads SGHVS; CDR2 reads FQNEAQ. Trimming took off 1 base at V and 6 bases at J, with 21 bases between the two ends. The CDR3 has 17 amino acids. Here the CDR3 DNA reads TGTGCCAGCAGCTTAGGGCTGGGGCCCCGACCTATGAATGGCTACACCTTC. Its protein is CASSLGLGPRPMNGYTF.

The chain links TRBV7-9 to TRBJ1-2, with TRBD1 as a possible D gene (5 bases). CDR1 is SEHNR and CDR2 is FQNEAQ in the germline V gene (reference sequence). This CDR3 is built from 15 residues. V lost 1 base and J lost 7, with 16 bases in between. The CDR3 DNA sequence: TGTGCCAGCAGCTTAGGAGATCCAGGGAAGGTTGGCTACACCTTC. Its protein product is CASSLGDPGKVGYTF.

Details on this clone: Other DNA sequences from this sample encode an identical CDR3 as well. The chain joins TRBV7-9 to TRBJ2-1, with TRBD1 matching 8 bases. CDR3 size: 13 residues. With 5 bases clipped from V and 6 bases from J, the junction kept 3 bases outside the gene matches. Germline V CDR1 and CDR2: SEHNR, FQNEAQ (reference sequence). CDR3 sequence reads: CASSTGTGNEQFF. CDR3 DNA: TGTGCCAGCAGCACCGGGACAGGCAATGAGCAGTTCTTC.

V usage is TRBV5-8 and J usage is TRBJ2-7; 8 positions match TRBD1. Germline CDR1 is SGHTS and CDR2 is YDEGEE. V was pared by 0 bases and J by 2 bases, with 4 bases of the junction left unmatched. The CDR3 is 15 amino acids. CDR3 protein: CASSLDRGRTYEQYF. The CDR3 nucleotides read TGTGCCAGCAGCTTGGACAGGGGGAGGACCTACGAGCAGTACTTC.

V is TRBV4-3 and J is TRBJ2-2, with a possible D match to TRBD1 (6 bases). V was trimmed by 0 bases and J by 7 bases, leaving 18 bases between them. The CDR3 has 17 residues. CDR1 is LGHNA and CDR2 is YSLEER in the germline V gene. The CDR3 region is CASSQDWGLRRRGELFF. The CDR3 DNA reads as TGCGCCAGCAGCCAAGATTGGGGGCTTAGGAGACGCGGGGAGCTGTTTTTT.

The chain has TRBV7-7 and TRBJ2-2; D ambiguous. Germline CDR1 reads SSHAT; CDR2 reads FNYEAQ (reference sequence). The CDR3 consists of 15 residues. The ends were cut back, 1 base at V and 4 bases at J, with 10 bases in the middle. The CDR3 DNA reads as TGTGCCAGCAGCTTAGGTCCTTTTCGCACCGGGGAGCTGTTTTTT. This gives the protein CASSLGPFRTGELFF.

This clone was counted between two and nine times. V usage is TRBV23-1 and J usage is TRBJ2-6; 7 bases line up with TRBD1. TRBV23-1 has ORF status, its function being uncertain. Trimming cost V 0 bases and J 4 bases; bases outside gene matches: 3. The CDR3 length is 16 residues. This CDR3 reads CASSQSDRVGANVLTF. CDR3 sequence (DNA): TGCGCCAGCAGTCAATCCGACAGGGTCGGGGCCAACGTCCTGACTTTC.

The chain carries TRBV10-3 and TRBJ2-3; 7 positions agree with TRBD1. Germline V gene sequence: CDR1 ENHRY, CDR2 SYGVKD. The J segment lost 9 bases and the V segment lost 7 bases, leaving 22 bases of the junction unmatched. This CDR3 spans 17 amino acids. DNA for the CDR3: TGTGCCATCACCGAAACTTCGACAGGGTCCGTTGGTCGGACGCAGTATTTT. Its protein is CAITETSTGSVGRTQYF.

This clone is deemed medium-sized. The J gene is TRBJ1-6, the V gene TRBV7-6, with 7 bases that match TRBD1. The CDR3 has 15 residues. J was trimmed by 6 bases and V by 6 bases; bases with no gene match: 8. CDR1 and CDR2 (germline): SGHVS, FNYEAQ. CDR3 coding DNA: TGTGCCAGCAGTCTAGCTCCAGGGGGTAATTCACCCCTCCACTTT. Residues: CASSLAPGGNSPLHF.

This chain links TRBV27 with TRBJ2-6, with TRBD2 identical over 7 bases. CDR1 and CDR2 (germline): MNHEY, SMNVEV (reference sequence). There are 18 residues in the CDR3. V trimming: 8 bases; J trimming: 1 base; junction bases outside the gene matches: 14. CDR3 residues: CASRSPGGSESGANVLTF. The CDR3 nucleotides are TGTGCCAGCCGTTCCCCCGGGGGGTCTGAATCTGGGGCCAACGTCCTGACTTTC.

This clone occurred a few times. The chain couples TRBV11-3 to TRBJ2-7; D remains unclear. The CDR3 runs 13 residues. Trimming took 0 bases from V and 6 from J, leaving 9 bases between them. Per germline, CDR1 SGHNT and CDR2 YENEEA. The CDR3 DNA is TGTGCCAGCAGCTTAGAGCCAGAGACCGAGCAGTACTTC. It translates to CASSLEPETEQYF.

The chain is built from TRBV6-1 and TRBJ2-6, with 8 bases that match TRBD2. This CDR3 contains 18 residues. The J segment lost 3 bases and the V segment lost 0 bases, leaving 7 bases of the junction unmatched. From germline, CDR1 is MNHNS and CDR2 SASEGT. The CDR3 protein is CASSEAQRGIGGANVLTF. The CDR3 DNA is TGTGCCAGCAGTGAAGCGCAGCGGGGGATAGGTGGGGCCAACGTCCTGACTTTC.